This T cell receptor beta chain was found in a study of T cell responses to AZD1222 COVID-19 vaccine. Broader study findings: Repertoire collection took place solely once the T cell response had peaked. Donors, mostly white British, included more females; clonal diversity was possibly underestimated. Close to half of spike-specific TCRs reportedly recognize unmutated variant regions. With two AZD1222 doses given, Spike-specific TCR breadth and depth both rose.

Assay: immunoSEQ multiplex PCR; the TCRdb copy retains only in-frame clones and omits some. This table holds roughly 130,000 clones, roughly 92% found once. As for this clone: Its antigen remains unidentified.

Germline loops: CDR1 SGHVS, CDR2 FQNEAQ. The CDR3 has 15 residues. The ends were cut back, 2 bases at V and 0 bases at J, with 10 bases in the middle. This specimen consisted of peripheral blood, obtained 28 days after the second AZD1222 dose. This receptor was identified in an adult who received the AZD1222 COVID-19 vaccine. The chain employs TRBV7-8 and TRBJ1-2; D is possibly TRBD1 (5 bases). This chain's CDR3 is CASSLTGGANYGYTF. For the CDR3, the DNA is TGTGCCAGCAGCTTAACCGGGGGGGCTAACTATGGCTACACCTTC.